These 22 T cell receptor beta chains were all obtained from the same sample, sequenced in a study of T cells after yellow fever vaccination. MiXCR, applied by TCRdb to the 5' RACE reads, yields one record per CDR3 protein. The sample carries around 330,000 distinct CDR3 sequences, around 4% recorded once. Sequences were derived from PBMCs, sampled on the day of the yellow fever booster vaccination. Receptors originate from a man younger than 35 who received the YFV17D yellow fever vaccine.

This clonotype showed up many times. CDR3 residues: CASSPLGLGHSTDTQYF. CDR3 in DNA: TGTGCCAGCAGCCCCTTGGGACTAGGCCATAGCACAGATACGCAGTATTTT. V gene TRBV7-2 combines with J gene TRBJ2-3; TRBD2 agrees at 8 bases. Germline lookup yields CDR1 SGHTA and CDR2 FQGNSA. The CDR3 length is 17 residues. After removal of 5 bases from V and 0 bases from J, the junction contained 10 bases not matched to a gene.

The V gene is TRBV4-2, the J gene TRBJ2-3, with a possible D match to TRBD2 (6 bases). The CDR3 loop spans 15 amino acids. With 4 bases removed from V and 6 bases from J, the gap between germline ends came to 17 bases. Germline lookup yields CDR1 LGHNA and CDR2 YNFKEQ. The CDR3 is CASSLASAVPDTQYF. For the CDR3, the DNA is TGTGCCAGCAGCCTAGCTAGCGCAGTCCCCGATACGCAGTATTTT.

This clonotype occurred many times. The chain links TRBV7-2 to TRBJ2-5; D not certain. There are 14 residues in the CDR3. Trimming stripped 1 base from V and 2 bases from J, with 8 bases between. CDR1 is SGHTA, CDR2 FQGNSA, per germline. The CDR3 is CASSLVQPQETQYF. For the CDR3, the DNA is TGTGCCAGCAGCTTAGTGCAGCCACAAGAGACCCAGTACTTC.

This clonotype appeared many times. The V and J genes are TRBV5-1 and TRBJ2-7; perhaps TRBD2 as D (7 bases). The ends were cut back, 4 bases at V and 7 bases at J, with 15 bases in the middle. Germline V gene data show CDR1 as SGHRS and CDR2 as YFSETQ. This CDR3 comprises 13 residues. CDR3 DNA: TGCGCCAGCAGCGGGCGGGGGCAAGGGGAGCAGTACTTC. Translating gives CASSGRGQGEQYF.

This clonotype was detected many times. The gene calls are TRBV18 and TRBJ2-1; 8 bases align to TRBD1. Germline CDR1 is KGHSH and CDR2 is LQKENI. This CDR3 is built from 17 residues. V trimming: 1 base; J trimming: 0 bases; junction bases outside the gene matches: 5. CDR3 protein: CASSPLQGASSYNEQFF. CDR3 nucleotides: TGTGCCAGCTCACCACTCCAGGGGGCAAGCTCCTACAATGAGCAGTTCTTC.

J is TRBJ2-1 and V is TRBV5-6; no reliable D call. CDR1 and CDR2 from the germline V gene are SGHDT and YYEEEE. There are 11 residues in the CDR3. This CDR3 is CEESSYNEQFF. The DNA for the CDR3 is TGTGAGGAGAGCTCCTACAATGAGCAGTTCTTC.

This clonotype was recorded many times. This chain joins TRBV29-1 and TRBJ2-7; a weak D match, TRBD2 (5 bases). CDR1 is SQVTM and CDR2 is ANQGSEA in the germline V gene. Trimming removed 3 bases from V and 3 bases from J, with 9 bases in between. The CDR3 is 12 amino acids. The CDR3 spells CSVELRDYEQYF. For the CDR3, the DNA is TGCAGCGTTGAGCTTCGGGACTACGAGCAGTACTTC.

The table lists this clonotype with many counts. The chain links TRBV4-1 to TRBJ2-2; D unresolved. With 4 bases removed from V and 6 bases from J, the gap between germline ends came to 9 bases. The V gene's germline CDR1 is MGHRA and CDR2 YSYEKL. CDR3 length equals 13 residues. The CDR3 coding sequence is TGCGCCAGCAGCCTAAGGAGTTCCGGGGAGCTGTTTTTT. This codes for CASSLRSSGELFF.

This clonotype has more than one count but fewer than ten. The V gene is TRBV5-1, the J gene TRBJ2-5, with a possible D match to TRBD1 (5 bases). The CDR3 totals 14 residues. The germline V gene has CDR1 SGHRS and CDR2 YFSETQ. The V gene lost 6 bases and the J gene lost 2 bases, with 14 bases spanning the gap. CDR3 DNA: TGCGCCAGCAAACCGACAGTCCCGCAAGAGACCCAGTACTTC. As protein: CASKPTVPQETQYF.

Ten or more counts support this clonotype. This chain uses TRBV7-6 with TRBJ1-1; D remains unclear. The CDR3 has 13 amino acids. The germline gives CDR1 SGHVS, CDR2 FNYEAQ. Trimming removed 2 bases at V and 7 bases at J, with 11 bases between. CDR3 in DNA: TGTGCCAGCAGCTTATCGACACCATATGAAGCTTTCTTT. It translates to CASSLSTPYEAFF.

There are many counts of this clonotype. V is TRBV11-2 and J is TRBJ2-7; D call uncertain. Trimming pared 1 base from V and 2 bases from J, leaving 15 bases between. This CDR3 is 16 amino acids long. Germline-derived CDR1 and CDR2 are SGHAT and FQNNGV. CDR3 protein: CASSLVSSAATYEQYF. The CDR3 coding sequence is TGTGCCAGCAGCTTAGTATCTTCGGCAGCCACCTACGAGCAGTACTTC.

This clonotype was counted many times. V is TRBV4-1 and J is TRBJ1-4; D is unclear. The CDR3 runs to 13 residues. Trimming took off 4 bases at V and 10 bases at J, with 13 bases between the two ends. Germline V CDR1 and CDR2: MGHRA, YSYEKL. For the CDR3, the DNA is TGCGCCAGCAGCCTCGGCCCACGGGGAAAACTGTTTTTT. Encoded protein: CASSLGPRGKLFF.

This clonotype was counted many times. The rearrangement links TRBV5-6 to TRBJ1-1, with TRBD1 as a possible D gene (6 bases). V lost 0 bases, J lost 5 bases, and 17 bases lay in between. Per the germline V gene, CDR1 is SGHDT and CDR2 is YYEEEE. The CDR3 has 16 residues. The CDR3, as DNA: TGTGCCAGCAGCTTGGACGCGGGGGCGCTTCAAACTGAAGCTTTCTTT. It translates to CASSLDAGALQTEAFF.

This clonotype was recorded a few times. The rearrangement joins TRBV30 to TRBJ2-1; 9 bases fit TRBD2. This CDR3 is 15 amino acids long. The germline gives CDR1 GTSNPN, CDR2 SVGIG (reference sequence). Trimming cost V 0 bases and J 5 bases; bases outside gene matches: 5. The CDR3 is CAWSVRLAGNNEQFF. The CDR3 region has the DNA TGTGCCTGGAGTGTACGGCTAGCGGGGAACAATGAGCAGTTCTTC.

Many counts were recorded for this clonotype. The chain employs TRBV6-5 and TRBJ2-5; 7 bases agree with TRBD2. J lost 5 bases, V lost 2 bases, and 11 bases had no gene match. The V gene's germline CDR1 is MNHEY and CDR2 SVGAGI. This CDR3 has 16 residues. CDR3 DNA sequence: TGTGCCAGCAGTTACAGGCGGGGGAGTTTTCAGGAGACCCAGTACTTC. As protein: CASSYRRGSFQETQYF.

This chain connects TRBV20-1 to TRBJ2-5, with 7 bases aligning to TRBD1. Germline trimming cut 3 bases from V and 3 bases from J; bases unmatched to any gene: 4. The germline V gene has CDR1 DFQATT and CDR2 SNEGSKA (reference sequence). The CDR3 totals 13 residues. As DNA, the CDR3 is TGCAGTGCTAGGACGGGGACAGAAGAGACCCAGTACTTC. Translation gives CSARTGTEETQYF.

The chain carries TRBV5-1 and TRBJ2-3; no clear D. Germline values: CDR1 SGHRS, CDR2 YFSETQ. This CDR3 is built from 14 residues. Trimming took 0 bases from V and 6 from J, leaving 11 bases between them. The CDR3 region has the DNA TGCGCCAGCAGCTTGGCCGTCGGTGAGGATACGCAGTATTTT. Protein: CASSLAVGEDTQYF. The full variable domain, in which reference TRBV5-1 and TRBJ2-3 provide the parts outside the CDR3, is KAGVTQTPRYLIKTRGQQVTLSCSPISGHRSVSWYQQTPGQGLQFLFEYFSETQRNKGNFPGRFSGRQFSNSRSEMNVSTLELGDSALYLCASSLAVGEDTQYFGPGTRLTVL.

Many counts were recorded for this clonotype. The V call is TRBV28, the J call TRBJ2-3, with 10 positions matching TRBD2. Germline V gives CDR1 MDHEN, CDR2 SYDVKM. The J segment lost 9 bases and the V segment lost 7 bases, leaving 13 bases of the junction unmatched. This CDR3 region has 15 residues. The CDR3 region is CASTPRAETSGTQYF. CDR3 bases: TGTGCCAGCACCCCCCGCGCTGAGACTAGCGGGACGCAGTATTTT.

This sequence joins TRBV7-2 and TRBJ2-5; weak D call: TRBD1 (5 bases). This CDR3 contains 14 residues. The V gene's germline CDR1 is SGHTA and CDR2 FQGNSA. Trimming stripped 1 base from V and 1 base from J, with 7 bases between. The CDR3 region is CASSLGQFQETQYF. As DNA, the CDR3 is TGTGCCAGCAGCTTAGGACAGTTCCAAGAGACCCAGTACTTC.

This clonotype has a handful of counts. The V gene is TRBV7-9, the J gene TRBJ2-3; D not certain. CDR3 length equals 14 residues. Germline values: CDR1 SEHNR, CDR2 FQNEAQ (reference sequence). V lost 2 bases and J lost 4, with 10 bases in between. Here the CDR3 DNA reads TGTGCCAGCAGCTTAACCGCCGCTTCAGATACGCAGTATTTT. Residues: CASSLTAASDTQYF.

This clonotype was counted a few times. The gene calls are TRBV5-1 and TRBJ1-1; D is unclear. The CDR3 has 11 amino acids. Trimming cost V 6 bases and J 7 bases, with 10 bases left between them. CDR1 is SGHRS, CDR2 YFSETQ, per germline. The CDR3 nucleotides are TGCGCCAGCACCGGGGAAAGTGAAGCTTTCTTT. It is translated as CASTGESEAFF.

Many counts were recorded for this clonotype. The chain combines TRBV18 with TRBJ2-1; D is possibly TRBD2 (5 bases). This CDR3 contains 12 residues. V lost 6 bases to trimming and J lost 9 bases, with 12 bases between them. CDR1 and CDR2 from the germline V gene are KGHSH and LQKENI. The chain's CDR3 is CASSILATEQFF. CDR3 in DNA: TGTGCCAGCTCCATCCTAGCTACTGAGCAGTTCTTC.